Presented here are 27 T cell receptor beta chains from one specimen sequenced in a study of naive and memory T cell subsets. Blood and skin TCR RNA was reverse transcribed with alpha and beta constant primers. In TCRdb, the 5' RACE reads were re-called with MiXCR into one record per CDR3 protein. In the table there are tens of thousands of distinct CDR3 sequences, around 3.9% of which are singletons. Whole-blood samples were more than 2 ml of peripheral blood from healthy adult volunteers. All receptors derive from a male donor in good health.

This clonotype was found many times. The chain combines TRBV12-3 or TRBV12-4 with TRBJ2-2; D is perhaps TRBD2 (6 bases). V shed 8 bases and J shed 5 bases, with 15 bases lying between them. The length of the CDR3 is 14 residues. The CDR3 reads CASRARRGTGELFF. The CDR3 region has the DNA TGTGCCAGCCGGGCCCGGCGGGGTACCGGGGAGCTGTTTTTT.

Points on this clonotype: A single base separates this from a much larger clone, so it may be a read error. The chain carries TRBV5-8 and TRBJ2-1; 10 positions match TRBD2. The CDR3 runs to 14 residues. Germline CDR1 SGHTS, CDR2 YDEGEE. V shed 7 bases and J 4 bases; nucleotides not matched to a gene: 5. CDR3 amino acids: CASGLAGGYNEQFF. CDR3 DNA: TGTGCCAGCGGTTTAGCGGGAGGTTACAATGAGCAGTTCTTC.

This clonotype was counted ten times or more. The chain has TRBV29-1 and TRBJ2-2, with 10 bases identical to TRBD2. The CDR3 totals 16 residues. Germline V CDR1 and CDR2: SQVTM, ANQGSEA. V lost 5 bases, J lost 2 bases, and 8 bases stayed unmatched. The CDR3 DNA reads TGCAGCGTTTCAGGACTAGCGGAGACAAACACCGGGGAGCTGTTTTTT. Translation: CSVSGLAETNTGELFF.

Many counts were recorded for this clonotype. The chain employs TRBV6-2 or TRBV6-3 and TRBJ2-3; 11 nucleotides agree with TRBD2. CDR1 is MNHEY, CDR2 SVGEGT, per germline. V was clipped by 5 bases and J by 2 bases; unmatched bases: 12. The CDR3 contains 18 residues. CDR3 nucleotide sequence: TGTGCCAGCAGTCCCACTAGCGGGAGAGGCGGTAACACAGATACGCAGTATTTT. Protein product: CASSPTSGRGGNTDTQYF.

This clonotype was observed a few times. The CDR3 loop reads CASSLGLAGVARYEQYF. The CDR3 DNA reads as TGTGCCAGCAGTTTGGGCCTAGCGGGAGTCGCCCGCTACGAGCAGTACTTC. The chain recombines TRBV28 with TRBJ2-7, with 10 bases identical to TRBD2. This CDR3 has 17 amino acids. V was clipped by 3 bases and J by 3 bases; unmatched bases: 11. Looked up from germline, CDR1 is MDHEN and CDR2 is SYDVKM.

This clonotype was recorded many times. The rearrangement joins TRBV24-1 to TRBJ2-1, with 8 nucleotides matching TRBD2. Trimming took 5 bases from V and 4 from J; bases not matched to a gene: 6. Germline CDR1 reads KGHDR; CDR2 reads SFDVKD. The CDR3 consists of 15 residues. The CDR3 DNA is TGTGCCACCAGTGCGGGGGGGGGACTGTACAATGAGCAGTTCTTC. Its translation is CATSAGGGLYNEQFF.

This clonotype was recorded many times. CDR3 in amino acids: CASSPGGSEKLFF. The CDR3 region has the DNA TGCGCCAGCAGTCCTGGGGGGAGTGAAAAACTGTTTTTT. This sequence joins TRBV10-1 and TRBJ1-4, with D perhaps TRBD1 (5 bases). Trimming took off 5 bases at V and 7 bases at J, with 11 bases between the two ends. The CDR3 loop spans 13 amino acids. The germline CDR1 and CDR2 sequences are WNHNN and SYGVQD (reference sequence).

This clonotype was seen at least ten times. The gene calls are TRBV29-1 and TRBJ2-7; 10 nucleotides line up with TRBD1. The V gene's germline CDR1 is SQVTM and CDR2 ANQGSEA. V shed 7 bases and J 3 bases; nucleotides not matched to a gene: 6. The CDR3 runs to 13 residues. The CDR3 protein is CSAGTGVSYEQYF. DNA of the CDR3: TGCAGCGCGGGGACAGGGGTTAGCTACGAGCAGTACTTC.

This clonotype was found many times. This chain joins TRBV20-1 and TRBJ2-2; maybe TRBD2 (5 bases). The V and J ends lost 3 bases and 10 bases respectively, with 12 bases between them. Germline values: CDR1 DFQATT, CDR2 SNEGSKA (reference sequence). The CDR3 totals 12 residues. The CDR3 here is CSASGKWEELFF. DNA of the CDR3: TGCAGTGCTAGCGGGAAGTGGGAGGAGCTGTTTTTT.

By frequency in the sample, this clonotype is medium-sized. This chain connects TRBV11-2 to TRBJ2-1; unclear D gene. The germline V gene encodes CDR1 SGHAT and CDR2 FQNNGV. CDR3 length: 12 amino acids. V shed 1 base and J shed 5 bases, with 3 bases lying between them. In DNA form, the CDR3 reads TGTGCCAGCAGCTTAGGTCACAATGAGCAGTTCTTC. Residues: CASSLGHNEQFF.

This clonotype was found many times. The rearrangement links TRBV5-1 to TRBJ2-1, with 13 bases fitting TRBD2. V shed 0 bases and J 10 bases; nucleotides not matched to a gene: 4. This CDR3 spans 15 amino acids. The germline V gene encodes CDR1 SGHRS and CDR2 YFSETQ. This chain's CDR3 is CASSLAGLAGNEQFF. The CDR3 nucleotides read TGCGCCAGCAGCTTGGCGGGACTAGCGGGAAACGAGCAGTTCTTC. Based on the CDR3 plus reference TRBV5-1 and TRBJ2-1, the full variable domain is KAGVTQTPRYLIKTRGQQVTLSCSPISGHRSVSWYQQTPGQGLQFLFEYFSETQRNKGNFPGRFSGRQFSNSRSEMNVSTLELGDSALYLCASSLAGLAGNEQFFGPGTRLTVL.

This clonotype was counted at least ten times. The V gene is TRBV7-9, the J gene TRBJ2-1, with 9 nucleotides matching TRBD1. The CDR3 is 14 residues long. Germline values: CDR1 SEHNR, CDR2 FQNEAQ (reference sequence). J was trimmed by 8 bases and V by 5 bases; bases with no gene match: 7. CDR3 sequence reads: CASSRTGVGDEQFF. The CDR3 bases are TGTGCCAGCAGCCGGACAGGGGTCGGGGATGAGCAGTTCTTC.

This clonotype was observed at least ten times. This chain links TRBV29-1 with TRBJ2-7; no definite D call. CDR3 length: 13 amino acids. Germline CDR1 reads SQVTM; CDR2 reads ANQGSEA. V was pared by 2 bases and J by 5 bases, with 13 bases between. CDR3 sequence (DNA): TGCAGCGTTGAATCGGCAGTAGACGACGAGCAGTACTTC. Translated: CSVESAVDDEQYF.

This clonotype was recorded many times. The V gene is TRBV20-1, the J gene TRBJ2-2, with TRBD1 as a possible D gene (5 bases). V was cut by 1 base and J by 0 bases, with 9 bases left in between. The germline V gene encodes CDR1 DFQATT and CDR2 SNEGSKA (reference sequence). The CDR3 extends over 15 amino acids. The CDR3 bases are TGCAGTGCTAGAGGCCCAGGGACGAACACCGGGGAGCTGTTTTTT. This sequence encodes CSARGPGTNTGELFF.

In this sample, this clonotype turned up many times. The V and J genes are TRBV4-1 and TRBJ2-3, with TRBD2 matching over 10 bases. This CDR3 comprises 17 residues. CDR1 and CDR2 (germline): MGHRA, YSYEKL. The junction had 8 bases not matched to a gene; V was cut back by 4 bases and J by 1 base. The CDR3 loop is CASSPGIAGGRTDTQYF. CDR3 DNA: TGCGCCAGCAGCCCAGGGATAGCGGGAGGACGCACAGATACGCAGTATTTT.

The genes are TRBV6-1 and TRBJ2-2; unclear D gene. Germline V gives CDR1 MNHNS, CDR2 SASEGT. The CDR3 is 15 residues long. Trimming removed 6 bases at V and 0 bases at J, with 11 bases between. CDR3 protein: CASRTRVPNTGELFF. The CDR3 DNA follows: TGTGCCAGCAGGACACGGGTGCCGAACACCGGGGAGCTGTTTTTT.

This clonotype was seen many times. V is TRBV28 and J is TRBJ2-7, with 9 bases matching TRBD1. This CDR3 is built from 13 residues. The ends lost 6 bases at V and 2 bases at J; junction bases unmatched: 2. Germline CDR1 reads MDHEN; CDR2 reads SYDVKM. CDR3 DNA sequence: TGTGCCAGCAGGACAGGGGGAACCTACGAGCAGTACTTC. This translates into CASRTGGTYEQYF.

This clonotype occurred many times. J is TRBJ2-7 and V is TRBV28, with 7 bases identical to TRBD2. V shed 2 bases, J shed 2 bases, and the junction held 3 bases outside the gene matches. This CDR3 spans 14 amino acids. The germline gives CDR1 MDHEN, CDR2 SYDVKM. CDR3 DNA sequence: TGTGCCAGCAGTTTAAGTGGGAGGGCCTACGAGCAGTACTTC. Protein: CASSLSGRAYEQYF.

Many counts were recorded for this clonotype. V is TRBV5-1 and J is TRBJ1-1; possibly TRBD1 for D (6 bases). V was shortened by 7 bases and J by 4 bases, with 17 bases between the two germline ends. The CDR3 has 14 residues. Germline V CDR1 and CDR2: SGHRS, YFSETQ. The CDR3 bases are TGCGCCAGCGGGACACTCAAAGTAGGCACTGAAGCTTTCTTT. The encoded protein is CASGTLKVGTEAFF.

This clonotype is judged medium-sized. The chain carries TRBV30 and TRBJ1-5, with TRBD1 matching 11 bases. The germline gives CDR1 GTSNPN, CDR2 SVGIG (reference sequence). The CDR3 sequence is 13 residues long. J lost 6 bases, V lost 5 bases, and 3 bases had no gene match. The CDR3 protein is CAWAGQGVQPQHF. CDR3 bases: TGTGCCTGGGCGGGACAGGGGGTTCAGCCCCAGCATTTT. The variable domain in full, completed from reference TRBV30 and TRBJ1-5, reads SQTIHQWPATLVQPVGSPLSLECTVEGTSNPNLYWYRQAAGRGLQLLFYSVGIGQISSEVPQNLSASRPQDRQFILSSKKLLLSDSGFYLCAWAGQGVQPQHFGDGTRLSIL.

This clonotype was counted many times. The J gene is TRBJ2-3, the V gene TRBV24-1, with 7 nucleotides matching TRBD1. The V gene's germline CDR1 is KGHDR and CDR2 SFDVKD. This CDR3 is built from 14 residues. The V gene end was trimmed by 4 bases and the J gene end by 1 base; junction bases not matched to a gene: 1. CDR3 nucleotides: TGTGCCACCAGTGAGCAGGGGGGCACAGATACGCAGTATTTT. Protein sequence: CATSEQGGTDTQYF.

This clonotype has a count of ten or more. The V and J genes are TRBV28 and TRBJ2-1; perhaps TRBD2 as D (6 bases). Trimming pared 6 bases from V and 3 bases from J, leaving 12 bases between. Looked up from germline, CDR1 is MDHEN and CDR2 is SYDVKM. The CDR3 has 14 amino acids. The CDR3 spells CASREGRNYNEQFF. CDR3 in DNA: TGTGCCAGCAGGGAGGGGAGGAACTACAATGAGCAGTTCTTC.

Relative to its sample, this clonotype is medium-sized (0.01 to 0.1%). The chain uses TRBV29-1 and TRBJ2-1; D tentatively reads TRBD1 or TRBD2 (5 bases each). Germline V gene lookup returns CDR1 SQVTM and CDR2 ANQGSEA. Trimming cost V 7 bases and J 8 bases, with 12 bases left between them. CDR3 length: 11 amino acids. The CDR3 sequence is CSGKRDHEQFF. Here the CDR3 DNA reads TGCAGCGGGAAACGGGACCATGAGCAGTTCTTC.

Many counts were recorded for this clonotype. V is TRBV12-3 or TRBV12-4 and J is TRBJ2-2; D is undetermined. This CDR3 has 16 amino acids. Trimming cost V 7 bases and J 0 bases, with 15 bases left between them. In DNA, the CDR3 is TGTGCCAGCATGGATCCCTCCAGGCCGAACACCGGGGAGCTGTTTTTT. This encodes CASMDPSRPNTGELFF.

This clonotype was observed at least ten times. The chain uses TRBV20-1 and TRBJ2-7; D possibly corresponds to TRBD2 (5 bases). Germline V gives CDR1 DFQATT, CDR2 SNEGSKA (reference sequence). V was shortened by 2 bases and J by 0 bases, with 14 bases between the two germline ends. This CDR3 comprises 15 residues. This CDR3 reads CSARTPLEGSYEQYF. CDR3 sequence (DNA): TGCAGTGCTAGAACCCCACTAGAGGGCTCCTACGAGCAGTACTTC.

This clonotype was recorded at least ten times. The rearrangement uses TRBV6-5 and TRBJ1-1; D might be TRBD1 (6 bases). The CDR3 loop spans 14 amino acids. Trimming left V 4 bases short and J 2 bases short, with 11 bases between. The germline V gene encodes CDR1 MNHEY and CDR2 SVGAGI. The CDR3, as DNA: TGTGCCAGCAGTTCAACAGGGCTCAACACTGAAGCTTTCTTT. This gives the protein CASSSTGLNTEAFF.

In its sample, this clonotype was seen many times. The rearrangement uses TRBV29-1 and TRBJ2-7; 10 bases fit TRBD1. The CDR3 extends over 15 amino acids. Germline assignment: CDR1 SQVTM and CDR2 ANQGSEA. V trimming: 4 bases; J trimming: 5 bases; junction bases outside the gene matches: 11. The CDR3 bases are TGCAGCGTTGGGGGGTCCGACAGGGGGCACAACGAGCAGTACTTC. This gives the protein CSVGGSDRGHNEQYF.